This TCR beta chain originates from a study of shared clonotypes between healthy human individuals (dated by TCRdb to the early 2020s). Concerning the study at large: The cohort included a few men and a couple of women between 18 and 49 years of age. Between about 0.94 and 8.9 billion PBMCs per donor were obtained by leukapheresis. To estimate repertoire size and how much clonotypes are shared between individuals, the study performed deep sequencing of blood TCR repertoires from 4 to 6 healthy adults. For each donor, CD4 naive and CD4 memory were each given three plates, CD8 naive was given two plates, and CD8 memory was given one plate. Libraries were prepared and TCR repertoires were sequenced by different laboratories using diverse techniques, in order to increase sequencing depth and limit assay-specific biases.

Points the paper makes about the study in general: Naive subsets generally had larger estimated clonotype richness than memory subsets. The genetic and exposure-history diversity represented was limited by the small number of donors. Clonotypes shared by all four sorted-subset donors showed higher generation probabilities than non-shared clonotypes. Pairwise subsampling led to the expectation that sequencing depth would affect the degree of clonotype sharing among donors. Only blood was sampled, and tissue TCR repertoires likely differ from those in blood. Even with the large sequencing depth, rarefaction of the sorted-subset datasets indicated that sequencing was incomplete. When a handful of donors were compared, the shared fraction of clonotypes was around 5% for naive CD4, about 4% for naive CD8, roughly 2.5% for memory CD4, and 0.35% to 0.4% for memory CD8.

Details on this clone: The antigen it recognizes is unknown. No base qualities exist here, and no much larger clone lies one base off it.

TCR CDR3 regions were amplified from genomic DNA by multiplex PCR using the deep immunoSEQ assay. For each cell subset, the extracted genomic DNA was distributed evenly across all wells of several immunoSEQ 96-well plates, and each plate served as one replicate. For sorted subsets, about 200 ng genomic DNA, equal to 30,000 to 35,000 T cell genomes, was loaded into each replicate PCR. The purified libraries were quantified using a Qubit 3.0 fluorometer, sized with a Bioanalyzer 2100, and then quantified again using the KAPA Library Quantification kit. Every immunoSEQ 96-well plate was sequenced on a separate single-read 150-cycle Illumina NextSeq 550 flow cell. As for the original processing: Because only junctional sequences without quality scores were contained in the immunoSEQ output, filtering matching that applied to full-length reads could not be performed. Sequences were annotated with PyIR, a Python wrapper for IgBLAST v1.9, using IMGT germline references to assign V/J genes and CDR3. Any read was removed if the V/J assignment was weak (E-value above 1e-6), the CDR3 was missing, or the read contained stop codons, out-of-frame junctions, or ambiguous translated residues. V3J clonotypes were defined as sequences sharing the same inferred V gene, J gene, and CDR3 amino acid sequence. Percentage overlap between repertoires was calculated by dividing the number of shared unique clonotypes by the size of the smaller repertoire. Three approaches were used to assess repertoire richness: RTK rarefaction, the Chao1 estimator, and Recon v2.1 estimates of unobserved clonotypes. For all TCRbeta clonotypes obtained by the gDNA method from four donors, generation probabilities were computed with OLGA. TCRdb took over this immuneACCESS table, retaining in-frame rearrangements with V and J assigned. Such tables are incomplete; in checked studies, under half of the missing clones stem from an unresolved V gene, and the remainder is unexplained. Clone size and V and J calls were adopted from that table, with D and trimming inferred from the DNA. The sample table contains 2,500,000 or so clones; only one count was recorded for less than 95% of them. The ten biggest clones cover 0.37% of the sample.

Germline trimming: 4 bases from V, 0 bases from J; junction bases outside gene matches: 8. Based on the germline V gene, the CDR1 and CDR2 sequences are SGHRS and YFSETQ. CDR3 length: 16 amino acids, cysteine to phenylalanine. This entry keeps only the CDR3 DNA: 48 bases, framed from base 1. Donors were healthy HIV-negative adults with no recently reported acute infections or vaccinations. Every donor was a Caucasian adult living in Nashville, Tennessee, USA. CD4+ T cells were enriched by magnetic negative selection; naive cells were then positively selected on CD45RA, and the negative fraction formed the memory subset. Blood was collected by leukapheresis, and PBMCs were isolated by Ficoll-Histopaque density gradient centrifugation and then cryopreserved in liquid nitrogen vapor phase. Analytical flow cytometry was used to check the purity and quantity of every magnetically sorted T cell population. Each sorted fraction had its genomic DNA isolated and then quantified by UV absorbance on a Nanodrop 2000c.

The V gene is TRBV5-1 and the J gene is TRBJ2-3; 7 central bases correspond to TRBD2. The TCR was taken from a young man in good health. Some clones in this sample may be carry-over from other donors' samples. Sequencing was carried out using naive CD4+ T cells from PBMCs. Taken with the paper, the label for cell subset or site translates to: CD45RA+ positively selected. CDR3 reads: CASSHDSGPSTDTQYF. The nucleotide sequence is TGCGCCAGCAGCCACGATAGCGGGCCCAGCACAGATACGCAGTATTTT.